Below are 30 T cell receptor beta chains sequenced from a single sample in a study of blood T cell repertoires in COVID-19. Clones were read by immunoSEQ multiplex PCR, and TCRdb kept only the in-frame ones, dropping some. The sample carries about 400,000 clones, approximately 87% recorded once. What was sequenced was PBMCs or T cells enriched from blood (not recorded which). These receptors were obtained from a woman aged 45-65 years who had recovered from COVID-19.

The rearrangement links TRBV4-2 to TRBJ2-2; 8 bases line up with TRBD2. Germline trimming cut 0 bases from V and 6 bases from J; bases unmatched to any gene: 12. Germline V gene sequence: CDR1 LGHNA, CDR2 YNFKEQ. The CDR3 totals 18 residues. The CDR3, as DNA: TGTGCCAGCAGCCAAGAGGGAGCGGGGGCCCGCCGCGCCGGGGAGCTGTTTTTT. This sequence encodes CASSQEGAGARRAGELFF.

The chain couples TRBV6-5 to TRBJ1-2; 7 bases agree with TRBD1. The J segment lost 3 bases and the V segment lost 0 bases, leaving 4 bases of the junction unmatched. From germline, CDR1 is MNHEY and CDR2 SVGAGI. CDR3 length: 15 amino acids. The CDR3, as DNA: TGTGCCAGCAGTTACTCGGGGACAGCGCACTATGGCTACACCTTC. This codes for CASSYSGTAHYGYTF.

The chain is built from TRBV5-1 and TRBJ2-2; TRBD2 might be the D (7 bases). The CDR3 consists of 14 residues. CDR1 and CDR2 from the germline V gene are SGHRS and YFSETQ. V lost 2 bases to trimming and J lost 6 bases, with 11 bases between them. CDR3 loop: CASSFVGGPGELFF. The DNA for the CDR3 is TGCGCCAGCAGCTTTGTCGGGGGGCCCGGGGAGCTGTTTTTT.

The rearrangement links TRBV28 to TRBJ1-2; D call uncertain. Germline loops: CDR1 MDHEN, CDR2 SYDVKM. Trimming took off 10 bases at V and 0 bases at J, with 15 bases between the two ends. CDR3 size: 14 residues. CDR3 loop: CANSRGGTNYGYTF. CDR3 DNA sequence: TGTGCCAACAGCCGTGGAGGAACTAACTATGGCTACACCTTC.

The gene calls are TRBV7-2 and TRBJ1-5; weak D call: TRBD1 (5 bases). V dropped 5 bases and J dropped 6 bases, with 17 bases sitting between them. This CDR3 has 15 residues. CDR1 SGHTA and CDR2 FQGNSA come from the germline V gene. In nucleotides, the CDR3 is TGTGCCAGCAGCCCGATGGGGGGAGTGAGTCAGCCCCAGCATTTT. It translates to CASSPMGGVSQPQHF. Combining the CDR3 with reference TRBV7-2 and TRBJ1-5 gives the whole variable domain GAGVSQSPSNKVTEKGKDVELRCDPISGHTALYWYRQSLGQGLEFLIYFQGNSAPDKSGLPSDRFSAERTGGSVSTLTIQRTQQEDSAVYLCASSPMGGVSQPQHFGDGTRLSIL.

J is TRBJ1-2 and V is TRBV6-4; D not resolved. The V end was cut by 5 bases, the J end by 7 bases, with 14 bases between. Germline CDR1 and CDR2: MRHNA and SNTAGT. The CDR3 totals 13 residues. The CDR3 DNA is TGTGCCAGCAGTCCGCTGCGCGGTGGTGGCTACACCTTC. Residues: CASSPLRGGGYTF.

The chain carries TRBV27 and TRBJ1-2; unclear D gene. Looked up from germline, CDR1 is MNHEY and CDR2 is SMNVEV (reference sequence). The CDR3 runs to 16 residues. V lost 0 bases to trimming and J lost 2 bases, with 13 bases between them. Here the CDR3 DNA reads TGTGCCAGCAGTTTATCAGCGCTGAGCTTGAACTATGGCTACACCTTC. Its translation is CASSLSALSLNYGYTF.

V usage is TRBV5-1 and J usage is TRBJ1-1; D not certain. V lost 0 bases, J lost 5 bases, and 8 bases lay in between. Germline V gene data show CDR1 as SGHRS and CDR2 as YFSETQ. The CDR3 loop spans 13 amino acids. CDR3 sequence reads: CASSLGEETEAFF. CDR3 DNA: TGCGCCAGCAGCTTGGGAGAAGAAACTGAAGCTTTCTTT.

The chain carries TRBV9 and TRBJ2-2; 7 bases are a match to TRBD1. Trimming took 3 bases from V and 2 from J; bases not matched to a gene: 1. Germline V gene sequence: CDR1 SGDLS, CDR2 YYNGEE. This CDR3 has 14 amino acids. CDR3 sequence: CASSGQGNTGELFF. In nucleotides, the CDR3 is TGTGCCAGCAGCGGACAGGGAAACACCGGGGAGCTGTTTTTT.

This clone occurred once. As DNA, the CDR3 is TGTGCCAGCAGCGTAGGAGGGCGGGACAATCAGCCCCAGCATTTT. Translating it yields CASSVGGRDNQPQHF. The rearrangement links TRBV9 to TRBJ1-5; D call uncertain. This CDR3 contains 15 residues. CDR1 SGDLS and CDR2 YYNGEE come from the germline V gene. Trimming took 0 bases from V and 3 from J, leaving 10 bases between them.

The genes are TRBV19 and TRBJ1-1; TRBD1 is a possible D gene (5 bases). CDR1 LNHDA and CDR2 SQIVND come from the germline V gene (reference sequence). Trimming removed 7 bases at V and 2 bases at J, with 14 bases between. This CDR3 has 14 amino acids. The CDR3: CASISPTVNTEAFF. The CDR3 DNA sequence: TGTGCCAGTATCTCCCCGACAGTAAACACTGAAGCTTTCTTT.

CDR3 sequence reads: CASSLTQGPSSYNSPLHF. The CDR3 DNA follows: TGTGCCAGCAGCTTAACACAGGGCCCGAGCTCCTATAATTCACCCCTCCACTTT. The chain carries TRBV5-6 and TRBJ1-6, with D tentatively TRBD1 (6 bases). The germline V gene encodes CDR1 SGHDT and CDR2 YYEEEE. V was pared by 2 bases and J by 0 bases, with 15 bases between. The CDR3 sequence is 18 residues long.

The sample holds one count of this clone. CDR3 sequence (DNA): TGTGCCAGCAGCCAATTCGGGGGGCCCCCCGGGACCCAGTACTTC. It translates to CASSQFGGPPGTQYF. This chain connects TRBV3-1 (or the pseudogene TRBV3-2) to TRBJ2-5; maybe TRBD2 (7 bases). Trimming cost V 2 bases and J 7 bases, with 17 bases left between them. Germline CDR1 LGHDT, CDR2 YNNKEL (reference sequence). The CDR3 has 15 amino acids.

V is TRBV5-1 and J is TRBJ1-2; D is ambiguous. The CDR3 totals 12 residues. Trimming took off 4 bases at V and 5 bases at J, with 9 bases between the two ends. CDR1 and CDR2 from the germline V gene are SGHRS and YFSETQ. CDR3 amino acids: CASSLDRYGYTF. The CDR3, as DNA: TGCGCCAGCAGCCTAGACCGATATGGCTACACCTTC.

This rearrangement joins TRBV4-2 to TRBJ2-7; 7 bases fit TRBD1. The V segment lost 1 base and the J segment 2 bases; nucleotides outside the gene matches: 8. The CDR3 covers 16 residues. Germline lookup yields CDR1 LGHNA and CDR2 YNFKEQ. CDR3 residues: CASSQVLGQIPYEQYF. The CDR3 nucleotides read TGTGCCAGCAGCCAAGTGCTGGGACAGATACCCTACGAGCAGTACTTC.

This chain uses TRBV5-1 with TRBJ2-1; no reliable D call. Germline CDR1 SGHRS, CDR2 YFSETQ. The CDR3 spans 14 residues. The ends were cut back, 5 bases at V and 0 bases at J, with 9 bases in the middle. DNA of the CDR3: TGCGCCAGCAGTCCGTCTAGCTCCTACAATGAGCAGTTCTTC. Translation: CASSPSSSYNEQFF.

This chain joins TRBV4-2 and TRBJ2-5, with 8 positions matching TRBD2. Trimming at V came to 0 bases and at J to 4 bases, leaving 7 bases not matched to a gene. The CDR3 sequence is 16 residues long. Germline lookup yields CDR1 LGHNA and CDR2 YNFKEQ. CDR3 coding DNA: TGTGCCAGCAGCCAAGATTTTGCGGGGGGCCGAGAGACCCAGTACTTC. Amino acid sequence: CASSQDFAGGRETQYF.

In its sample, this clone was seen once. The chain joins TRBV19 to TRBJ1-5; possible D gene TRBD1, 6 bases. The CDR3 spans 13 residues. Trimming took 5 bases from V and 4 from J, leaving 9 bases between them. Germline V gene sequence: CDR1 LNHDA, CDR2 SQIVND (reference sequence). The CDR3 spells CASSQGGNQPQHF. The CDR3 DNA follows: TGTGCCAGTAGTCAAGGGGGAAATCAGCCCCAGCATTTT.

V is TRBV19 and J is TRBJ1-2, with D possibly TRBD1 on 6 matching bases. V was trimmed by 1 base and J by 4 bases, leaving 10 bases between them. The CDR3 sequence is 14 residues long. Germline CDR1 is LNHDA and CDR2 is SQIVND (reference sequence). CDR3 sequence: CASSIVDSRYGYTF. The CDR3 DNA reads TGTGCCAGTAGTATAGTGGACAGCCGCTATGGCTACACCTTC.

This rearrangement joins TRBV19 to TRBJ2-1; 12 nucleotides align to TRBD2. V lost 3 bases and J lost 8; bases outside the gene matches: 5. The CDR3 is 15 amino acids. The germline V gene has CDR1 LNHDA and CDR2 SQIVND (reference sequence). The CDR3, as DNA: TGTGCCAGTAGTATGTGGACTAGCGGGGCGGATGAGCAGTTCTTC. The encoded protein is CASSMWTSGADEQFF.

The V gene is TRBV27, the J gene TRBJ2-3; TRBD2 matches 11 bases. CDR1 and CDR2 from the germline V gene are MNHEY and SMNVEV (reference sequence). J was trimmed by 0 bases and V by 7 bases; bases with no gene match: 18. CDR3 length equals 20 residues. In DNA form, the CDR3 reads TGTGCCAGCAAACCTAATCTCGGACTAGCGGGTTTATTTAGCACAGATACGCAGTATTTT. Its protein is CASKPNLGLAGLFSTDTQYF.

The genes are TRBV2 and TRBJ1-2, with D tentatively TRBD1 (5 bases). V was trimmed by 5 bases and J by 9 bases, leaving 19 bases between them. Per germline, CDR1 SNHLY and CDR2 FYNNEI. This CDR3 has 14 amino acids. The CDR3 coding sequence is TGTGCCAGCAGTCCTCCGGGAGGGGTTAGTCGCTACACCTTC. This encodes CASSPPGGVSRYTF. Full variable domain (outside the CDR3, taken from reference TRBV2 and TRBJ1-2): EPEVTQTPSHQVTQMGQEVILRCVPISNHLYFYWYRQILGQKVEFLVSFYNNEISEKSEIFDDQFSVERPDGSNFTLKIRSTKLEDSAMYFCASSPPGGVSRYTFGSGTRLTVV.

V gene TRBV24-1 combines with J gene TRBJ2-1; no reliable D call. CDR1 is KGHDR, CDR2 SFDVKD, per germline. The CDR3 covers 13 residues. The V end lost 3 bases, the J end lost 6 bases, and 8 bases lay between the germline ends. DNA of the CDR3: TGTGCCACCAGTGATACTAACGTCAATGAGCAGTTCTTC. This codes for CATSDTNVNEQFF.

The rearrangement joins TRBV7-9 to TRBJ2-3; the D gene is possibly TRBD2 (6 bases). This CDR3 contains 15 residues. With 4 bases removed from V and 0 bases from J, the gap between germline ends came to 11 bases. CDR1 and CDR2 (germline): SEHNR, FQNEAQ (reference sequence). The CDR3 DNA sequence: TGTGCCAGCAGCTCAGTTGGGGGGAGCACAGATACGCAGTATTTT. Amino acid sequence: CASSSVGGSTDTQYF. Together with reference TRBV7-9 and TRBJ2-3, the CDR3 gives the full variable domain: DTGVSQNPRHKITKRGQNVTFRCDPISEHNRLYWYRQTLGQGPEFLTYFQNEAQLEKSRLLSDRFSAERPKGSFSTLEIQRTEQGDSAMYLCASSSVGGSTDTQYFGPGTRLTVL.

This chain joins TRBV7-2 and TRBJ2-3; no reliable D call. CDR3 size: 14 residues. Trimming cost V 1 base and J 2 bases, with 7 bases left between them. Germline V gene sequence: CDR1 SGHTA, CDR2 FQGNSA. DNA of the CDR3: TGTGCCAGCAGCTTAGAACAGCTCACAGATACGCAGTATTTT. Its translation is CASSLEQLTDTQYF. The full variable domain, completed using reference TRBV7-2 and TRBJ2-3, is GAGVSQSPSNKVTEKGKDVELRCDPISGHTALYWYRQSLGQGLEFLIYFQGNSAPDKSGLPSDRFSAERTGGSVSTLTIQRTQQEDSAVYLCASSLEQLTDTQYFGPGTRLTVL.

The J gene is TRBJ1-2, the V gene TRBV5-6; D may be TRBD1 (5 bases). Trimming pared 0 bases from V and 8 bases from J, leaving 17 bases between. The CDR3 is made up of 15 amino acids. Germline lookup yields CDR1 SGHDT and CDR2 YYEEEE. This CDR3 reads CASSLGELGQRGYTF. In DNA, the CDR3 is TGTGCCAGCAGCTTGGGGGAATTAGGACAAAGAGGCTACACCTTC.

The CDR3 protein is CAIRGQGAGGYTF. CDR3 coding DNA: TGTGCCATCAGGGGACAGGGGGCAGGTGGCTACACCTTC. The chain couples TRBV10-3 to TRBJ1-2; 12 bases match TRBD1. Trimming removed 6 bases from V and 7 bases from J; junction bases left unmatched: 3. CDR1 ENHRY and CDR2 SYGVKD come from the germline V gene. The CDR3 runs 13 residues.

This clone was observed a single time. This chain uses TRBV11-2 with TRBJ1-2; 10 bases align to TRBD1. V lost 1 base to trimming and J lost 4 bases; unmatched junction nucleotides: 6. Germline V lookup: CDR1 SGHAT, CDR2 FQNNGV. This CDR3 spans 16 amino acids. The CDR3 bases are TGTGCCAGCAGCTTAGGGGGACAGGGGCGGTTCTATGGCTACACCTTC. Amino acids: CASSLGGQGRFYGYTF.

The chain uses TRBV5-6 and TRBJ1-2; D is possibly TRBD1 (6 bases). This CDR3 is 15 amino acids long. CDR1 is SGHDT and CDR2 is YYEEEE in the germline V gene. Deletions cut 4 bases from V and 4 bases from J, with 17 bases between. Here the CDR3 DNA reads TGTGCCAGCAGCCAGGGGTTCGCAGAGATCTATGGCTACACCTTC. This codes for CASSQGFAEIYGYTF.

The rearrangement uses TRBV3-1 (or the pseudogene TRBV3-2) and TRBJ1-2; 8 bases are shared with TRBD1. V shed 1 base, J shed 2 bases, and the junction held 9 bases outside the gene matches. The CDR3 contains 17 residues. The V gene's germline CDR1 is LGHDT and CDR2 YNNKEL (reference sequence). CDR3 loop: CASSQGTGFFVNYGYTF. CDR3 bases: TGTGCCAGCAGCCAAGGGACAGGGTTTTTTGTAAACTATGGCTACACCTTC.